The T cell receptor (beta chain) under discussion was sequenced for a study of blood T cell repertoires in COVID-19. Study background: Both acute and convalescent COVID-19 samples were obtained from the United States, Italy and Spain. Sources were T cells, B-cell-depleted T cells, or PBMCs; the material itself was cDNA or gDNA.

As originally analysed: Estimates of nucleated cell counts were drawn from the amplification of reference gene primers. Repertoires were generated with immunoSEQ multiplex PCR, while TCRdb's copy carries only in-frame clones and drops some. D and trimming were read from the DNA, whereas the V and J calls and clone size are those reported in that table. The sample consists of about 380,000 clones, 81% of them appearing once. In its sample, this clone was seen a few times. Trimming took 6 bases from V and 5 from J, leaving 19 bases between them. The CDR3 length is 15 residues. Germline V gene lookup returns CDR1 MDHEN and CDR2 SYDVKM.

The specimen sequenced was peripheral blood. The sequence was obtained from a human donor with acute or convalescent COVID-19. The donor label of this sample is uncertain. The chain joins TRBV28 to TRBJ1-2; possibly TRBD1 for D (6 bases). CDR3 DNA: TGTGCCAGCAGAATCAGGGGTTTAAGAGGATATGGCTACACCTTC. As protein: CASRIRGLRGYGYTF.